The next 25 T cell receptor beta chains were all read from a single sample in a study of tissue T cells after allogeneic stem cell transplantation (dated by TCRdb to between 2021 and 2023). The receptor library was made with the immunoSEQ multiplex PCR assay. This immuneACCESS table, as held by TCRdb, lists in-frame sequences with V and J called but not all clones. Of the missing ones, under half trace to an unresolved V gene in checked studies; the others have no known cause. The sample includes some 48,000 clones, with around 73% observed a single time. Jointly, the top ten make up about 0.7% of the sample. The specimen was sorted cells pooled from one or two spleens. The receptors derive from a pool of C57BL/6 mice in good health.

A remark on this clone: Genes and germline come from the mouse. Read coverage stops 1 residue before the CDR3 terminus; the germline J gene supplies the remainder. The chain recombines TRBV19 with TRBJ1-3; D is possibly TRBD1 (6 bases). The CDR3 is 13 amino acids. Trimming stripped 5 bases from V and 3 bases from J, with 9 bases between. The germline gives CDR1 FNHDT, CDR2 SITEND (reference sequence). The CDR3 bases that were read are TGTGCCAGCAGATACAGGGTTGGAAATACGCTCTAT. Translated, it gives CASRYRVGNTLY. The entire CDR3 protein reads CASRYRVGNTLYF.

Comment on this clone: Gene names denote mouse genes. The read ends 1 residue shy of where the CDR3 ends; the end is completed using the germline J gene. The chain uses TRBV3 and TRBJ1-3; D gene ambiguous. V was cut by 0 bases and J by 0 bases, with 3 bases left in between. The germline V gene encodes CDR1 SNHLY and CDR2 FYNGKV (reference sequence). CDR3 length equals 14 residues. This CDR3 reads CASSLANSGNTLYF. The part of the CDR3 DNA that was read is TGTGCCAGCAGCTTAGCAAATTCTGGAAATACGCTCTAT.

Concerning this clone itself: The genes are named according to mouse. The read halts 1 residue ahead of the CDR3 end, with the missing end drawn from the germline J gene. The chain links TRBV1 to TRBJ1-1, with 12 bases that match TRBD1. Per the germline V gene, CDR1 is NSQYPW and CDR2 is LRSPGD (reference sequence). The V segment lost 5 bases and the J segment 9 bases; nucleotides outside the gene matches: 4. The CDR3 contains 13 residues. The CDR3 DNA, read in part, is TGCACCTGCAGTTACCGGGACAGGGGGCAAGTCTTC. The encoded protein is CTCSYRDRGQVF. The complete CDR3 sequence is CTCSYRDRGQVFF.

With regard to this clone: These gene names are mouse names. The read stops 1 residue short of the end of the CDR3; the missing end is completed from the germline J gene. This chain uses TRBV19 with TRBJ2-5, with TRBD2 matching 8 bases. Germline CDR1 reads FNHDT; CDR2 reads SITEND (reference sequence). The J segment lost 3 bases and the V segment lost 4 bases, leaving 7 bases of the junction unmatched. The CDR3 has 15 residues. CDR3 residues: CASSVGTGRQDTQYF. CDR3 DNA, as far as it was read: TGTGCCAGCAGTGTCGGGACTGGACGACAAGACACCCAGTAC.

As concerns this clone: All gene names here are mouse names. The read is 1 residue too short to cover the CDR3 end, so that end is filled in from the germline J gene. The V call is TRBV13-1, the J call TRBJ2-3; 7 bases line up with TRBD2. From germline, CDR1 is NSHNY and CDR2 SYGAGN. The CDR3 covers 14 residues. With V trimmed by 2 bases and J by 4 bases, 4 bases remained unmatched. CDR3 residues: CASSDTGAPETLYF. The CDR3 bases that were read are TGTGCCAGCAGTGACACTGGGGCCCCAGAAACGCTGTAT.

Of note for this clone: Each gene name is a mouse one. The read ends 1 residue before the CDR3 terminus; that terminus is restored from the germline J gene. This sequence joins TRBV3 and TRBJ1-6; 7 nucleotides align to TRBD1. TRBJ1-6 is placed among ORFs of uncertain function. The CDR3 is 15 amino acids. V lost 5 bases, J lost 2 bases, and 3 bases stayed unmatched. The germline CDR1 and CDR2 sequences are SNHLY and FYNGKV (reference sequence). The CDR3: CASSPTGAYNSPLYF. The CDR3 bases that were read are TGTGCCAGCAGCCCCACAGGGGCCTATAATTCGCCCCTCTAC.

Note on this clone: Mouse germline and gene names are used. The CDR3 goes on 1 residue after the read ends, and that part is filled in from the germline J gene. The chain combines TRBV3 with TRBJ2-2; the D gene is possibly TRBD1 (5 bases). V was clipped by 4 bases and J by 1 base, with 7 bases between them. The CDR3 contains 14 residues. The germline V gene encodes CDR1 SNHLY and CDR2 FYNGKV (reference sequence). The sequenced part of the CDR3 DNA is TGTGCCAGCAGCTCGGACAAAAACACCGGGCAGCTCTAC. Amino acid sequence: CASSSDKNTGQLY. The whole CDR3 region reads CASSSDKNTGQLYF.

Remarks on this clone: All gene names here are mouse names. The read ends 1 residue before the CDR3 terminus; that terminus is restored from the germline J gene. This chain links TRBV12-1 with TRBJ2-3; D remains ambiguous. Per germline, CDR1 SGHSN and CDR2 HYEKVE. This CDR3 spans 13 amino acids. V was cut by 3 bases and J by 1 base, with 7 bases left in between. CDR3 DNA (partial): TGTGCCAGCTCTTTCCCTGGTGCAGAAACGCTGTAT. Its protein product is CASSFPGAETLY. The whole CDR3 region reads CASSFPGAETLYF. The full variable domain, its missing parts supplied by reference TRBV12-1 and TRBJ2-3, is DSGVVQSPRHIIKEKGGRSVLTCIPISGHSNVVWYQQTLGKELKFLIQHYEKVERDKGFLPSRFSVQQFDDYHSEMNMSALELEDSAMYFCASSFPGAETLYFGSGTRLTVL.

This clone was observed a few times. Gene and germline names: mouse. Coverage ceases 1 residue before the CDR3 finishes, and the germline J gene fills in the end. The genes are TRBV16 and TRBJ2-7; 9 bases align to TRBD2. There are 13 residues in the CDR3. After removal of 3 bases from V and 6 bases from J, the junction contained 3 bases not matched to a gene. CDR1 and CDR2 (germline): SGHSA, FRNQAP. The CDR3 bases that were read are TGTGCAAGCAGCTTTGGGGGGGCGCTTGAACAGTAC. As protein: CASSFGGALEQY. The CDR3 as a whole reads CASSFGGALEQYF.

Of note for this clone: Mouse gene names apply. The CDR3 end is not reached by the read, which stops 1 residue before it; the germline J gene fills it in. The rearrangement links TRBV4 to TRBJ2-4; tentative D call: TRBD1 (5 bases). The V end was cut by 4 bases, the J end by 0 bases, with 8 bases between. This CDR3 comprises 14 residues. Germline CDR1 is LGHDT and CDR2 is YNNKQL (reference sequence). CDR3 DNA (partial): TGTGCCAGCAGCTTCGACAGAAGTCAAAACACCTTGTAC. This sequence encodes CASSFDRSQNTLY. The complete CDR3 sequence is CASSFDRSQNTLYF.

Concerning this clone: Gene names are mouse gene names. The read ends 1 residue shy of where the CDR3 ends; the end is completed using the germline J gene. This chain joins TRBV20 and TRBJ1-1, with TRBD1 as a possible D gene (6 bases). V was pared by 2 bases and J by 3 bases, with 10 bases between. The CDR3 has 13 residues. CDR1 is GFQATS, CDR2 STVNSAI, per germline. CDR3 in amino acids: CGARTGLDTEVFF. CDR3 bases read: TGTGGTGCTAGGACAGGGTTGGACACAGAAGTCTTC.

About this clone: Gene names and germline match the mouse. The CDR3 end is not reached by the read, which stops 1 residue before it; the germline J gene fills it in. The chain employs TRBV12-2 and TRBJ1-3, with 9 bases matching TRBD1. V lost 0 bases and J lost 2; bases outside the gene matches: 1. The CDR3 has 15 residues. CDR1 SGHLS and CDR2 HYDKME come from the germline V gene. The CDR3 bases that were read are TGTGCCAGCTCTCTCGGGACAGGGACTGGAAATACGCTCTAT. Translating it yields CASSLGTGTGNTLY. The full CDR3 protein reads CASSLGTGTGNTLYF.

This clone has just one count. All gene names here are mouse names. The CDR3 region is CASSLAPGGRRQDTQYF. CDR3 DNA, as far as it was read: TGTGCCAGCAGCTTAGCGCCAGGGGGGCGCCGCCAAGACACCCAGTAC. This chain uses TRBV3 with TRBJ2-5; D may match TRBD1 or TRBD2 (7 bases each). From the germline J gene comes the end of the CDR3, since the read stops 1 residue before it. The V gene lost 0 bases and the J gene lost 2 bases, with 15 bases spanning the gap. Germline V gene lookup returns CDR1 SNHLY and CDR2 FYNGKV (reference sequence). The CDR3 loop spans 17 amino acids.

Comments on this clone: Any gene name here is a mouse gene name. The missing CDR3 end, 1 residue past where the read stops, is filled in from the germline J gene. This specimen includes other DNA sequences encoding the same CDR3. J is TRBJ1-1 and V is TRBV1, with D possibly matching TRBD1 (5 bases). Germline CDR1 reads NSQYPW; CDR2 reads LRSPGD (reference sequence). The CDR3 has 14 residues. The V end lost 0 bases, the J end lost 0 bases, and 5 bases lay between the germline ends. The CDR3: CTCSADRANTEVFF. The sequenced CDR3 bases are TGCACCTGCAGTGCAGACAGGGCAAACACAGAAGTCTTC.

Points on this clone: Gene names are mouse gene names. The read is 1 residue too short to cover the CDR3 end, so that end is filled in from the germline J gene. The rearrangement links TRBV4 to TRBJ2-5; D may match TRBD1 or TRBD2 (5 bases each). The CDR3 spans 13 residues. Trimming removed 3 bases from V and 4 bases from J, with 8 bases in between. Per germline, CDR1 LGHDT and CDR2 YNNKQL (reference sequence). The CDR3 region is CASSYAGEDTQYF. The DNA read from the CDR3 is TGTGCCAGCAGCTACGCGGGGGAAGACACCCAGTAC.

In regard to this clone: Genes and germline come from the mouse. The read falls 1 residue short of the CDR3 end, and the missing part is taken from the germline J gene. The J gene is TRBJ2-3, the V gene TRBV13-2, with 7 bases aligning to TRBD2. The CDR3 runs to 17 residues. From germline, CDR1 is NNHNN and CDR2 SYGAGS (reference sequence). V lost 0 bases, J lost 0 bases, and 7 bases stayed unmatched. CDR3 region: CASGDVWTGGSAETLYF. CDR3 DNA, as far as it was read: TGTGCCAGCGGTGATGTGTGGACTGGTGGTAGTGCAGAAACGCTGTAT.

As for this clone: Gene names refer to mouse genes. CDR3 DNA, as far as it was read: TGTGCCAGCAGCCTCCACAGGGGAGGGAACACAGAAGTCTTC. Translating it yields CASSLHRGGNTEVF. The entire CDR3 sequence reads CASSLHRGGNTEVFF. This rearrangement joins TRBV2 to TRBJ1-1, with 7 bases fitting TRBD1. The read gets to within 1 residue of the CDR3 end, and the germline J gene fills in the rest. The CDR3 spans 15 residues. The germline CDR1 and CDR2 sequences are LGHNA and YSYQKL. V was pared by 4 bases and J by 1 base, with 6 bases of the junction left unmatched.

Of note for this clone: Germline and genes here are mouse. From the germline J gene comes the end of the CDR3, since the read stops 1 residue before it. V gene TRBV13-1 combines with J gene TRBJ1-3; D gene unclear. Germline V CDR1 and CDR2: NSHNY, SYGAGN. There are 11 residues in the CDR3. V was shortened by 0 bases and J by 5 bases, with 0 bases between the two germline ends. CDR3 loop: CASSDGNTLYF. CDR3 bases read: TGTGCCAGCAGTGATGGAAATACGCTCTAT.

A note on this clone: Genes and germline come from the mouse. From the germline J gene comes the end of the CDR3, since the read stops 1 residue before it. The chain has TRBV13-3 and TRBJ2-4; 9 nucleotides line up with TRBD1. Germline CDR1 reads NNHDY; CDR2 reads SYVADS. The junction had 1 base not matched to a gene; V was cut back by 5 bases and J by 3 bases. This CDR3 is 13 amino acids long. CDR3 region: CASRDRGQNTLYF. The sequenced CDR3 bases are TGTGCCAGCAGAGACAGGGGGCAAAACACCTTGTAC.

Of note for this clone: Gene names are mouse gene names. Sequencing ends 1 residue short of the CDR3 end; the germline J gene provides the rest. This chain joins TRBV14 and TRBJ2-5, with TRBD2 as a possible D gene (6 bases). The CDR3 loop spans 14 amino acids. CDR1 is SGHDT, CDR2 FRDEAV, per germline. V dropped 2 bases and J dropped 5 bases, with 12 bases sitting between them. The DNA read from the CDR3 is TGTGCCAGCAGTTTATCTGGGGAGGGAGACACCCAGTAC. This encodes CASSLSGEGDTQY. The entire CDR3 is CASSLSGEGDTQYF.

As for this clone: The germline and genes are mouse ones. The CDR3 loop is CASSDPGTNYEQYF. CDR3 bases read: TGTGCCAGCAGTGACCCCGGGACAAACTATGAACAGTAC. V usage is TRBV13-1 and J usage is TRBJ2-7; possible D gene TRBD1, 6 bases. The read ends 1 residue early relative to the CDR3; the germline J gene fills the gap. Germline V gene data show CDR1 as NSHNY and CDR2 as SYGAGN. The CDR3 covers 14 residues. V dropped 2 bases and J dropped 3 bases, with 12 bases sitting between them.

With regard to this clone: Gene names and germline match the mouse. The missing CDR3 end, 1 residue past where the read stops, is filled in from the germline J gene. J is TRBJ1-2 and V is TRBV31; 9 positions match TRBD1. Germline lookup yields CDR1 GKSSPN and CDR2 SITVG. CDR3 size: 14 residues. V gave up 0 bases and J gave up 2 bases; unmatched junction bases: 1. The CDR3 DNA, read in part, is TGTGCCTGGAGTCTAGGGACAGGGAACTCCGACTACACC. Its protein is CAWSLGTGNSDYT. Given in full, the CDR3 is CAWSLGTGNSDYTF.

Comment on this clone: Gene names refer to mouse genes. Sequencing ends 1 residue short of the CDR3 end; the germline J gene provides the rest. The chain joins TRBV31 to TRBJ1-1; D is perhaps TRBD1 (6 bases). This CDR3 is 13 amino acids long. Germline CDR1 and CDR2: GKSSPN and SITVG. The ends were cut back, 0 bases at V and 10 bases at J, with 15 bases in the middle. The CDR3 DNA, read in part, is TGTGCCTGGAGTCTAGGTGCAGGGGCCGGAGTCTTC. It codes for CAWSLGAGAGVF. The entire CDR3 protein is CAWSLGAGAGVFF.

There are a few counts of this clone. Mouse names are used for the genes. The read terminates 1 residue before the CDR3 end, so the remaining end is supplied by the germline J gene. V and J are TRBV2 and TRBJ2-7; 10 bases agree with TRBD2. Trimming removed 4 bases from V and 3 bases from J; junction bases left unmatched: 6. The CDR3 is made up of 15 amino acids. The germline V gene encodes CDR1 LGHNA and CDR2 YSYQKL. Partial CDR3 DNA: TGTGCCAGCAGCCGAGACTGGGGGGCTAGCTATGAACAGTAC. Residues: CASSRDWGASYEQY. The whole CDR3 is CASSRDWGASYEQYF.

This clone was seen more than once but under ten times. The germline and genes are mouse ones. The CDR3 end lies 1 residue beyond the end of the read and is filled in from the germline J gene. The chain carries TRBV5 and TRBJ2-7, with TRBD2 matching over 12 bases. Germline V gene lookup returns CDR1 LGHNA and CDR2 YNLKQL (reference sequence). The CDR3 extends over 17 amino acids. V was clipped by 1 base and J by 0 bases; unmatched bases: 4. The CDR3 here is CASSQGLGGQSSYEQYF. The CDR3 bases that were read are TGTGCCAGCAGCCAAGGACTGGGGGGGCAAAGCTCCTATGAACAGTAC.